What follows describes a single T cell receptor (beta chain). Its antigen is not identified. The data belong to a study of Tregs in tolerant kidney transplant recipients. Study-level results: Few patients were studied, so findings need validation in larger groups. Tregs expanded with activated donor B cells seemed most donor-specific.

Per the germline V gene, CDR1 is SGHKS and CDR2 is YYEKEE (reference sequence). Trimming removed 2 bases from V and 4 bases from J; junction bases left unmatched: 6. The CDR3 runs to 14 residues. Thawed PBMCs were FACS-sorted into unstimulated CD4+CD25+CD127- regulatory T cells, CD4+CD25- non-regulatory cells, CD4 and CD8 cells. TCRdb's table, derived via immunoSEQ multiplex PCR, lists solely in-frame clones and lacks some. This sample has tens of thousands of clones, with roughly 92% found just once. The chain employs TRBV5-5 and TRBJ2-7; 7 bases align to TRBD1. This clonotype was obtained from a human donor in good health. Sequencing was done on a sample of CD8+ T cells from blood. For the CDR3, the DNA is TGTGCCAGCAGCTTAAGGGGGCGCGTATACGAGCAGTACTTC. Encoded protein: CASSLRGRVYEQYF.